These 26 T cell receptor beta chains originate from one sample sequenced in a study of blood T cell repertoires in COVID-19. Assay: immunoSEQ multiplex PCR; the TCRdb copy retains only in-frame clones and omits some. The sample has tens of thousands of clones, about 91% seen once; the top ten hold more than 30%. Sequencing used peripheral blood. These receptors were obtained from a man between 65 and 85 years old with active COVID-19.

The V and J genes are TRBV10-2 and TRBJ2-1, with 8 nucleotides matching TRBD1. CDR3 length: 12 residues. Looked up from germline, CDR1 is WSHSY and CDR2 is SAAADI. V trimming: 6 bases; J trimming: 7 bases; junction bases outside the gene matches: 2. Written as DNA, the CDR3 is TGCGCCAGCAGCAACAGGGGGAATGAGCAGTTCTTC. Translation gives CASSNRGNEQFF.

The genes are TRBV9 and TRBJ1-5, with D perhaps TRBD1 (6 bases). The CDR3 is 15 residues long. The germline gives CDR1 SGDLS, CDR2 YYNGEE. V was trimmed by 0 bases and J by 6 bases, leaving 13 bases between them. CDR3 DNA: TGTGCCAGCAGCGTAGACCACAGGGAGGGTCAGCCCCAGCATTTT. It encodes CASSVDHREGQPQHF.

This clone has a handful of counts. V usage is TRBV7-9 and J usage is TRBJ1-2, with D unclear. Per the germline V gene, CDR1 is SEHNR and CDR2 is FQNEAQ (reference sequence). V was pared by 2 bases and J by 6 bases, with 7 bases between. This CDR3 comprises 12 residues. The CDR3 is CASSLLYDGYTF. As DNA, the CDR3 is TGTGCCAGCAGCTTACTTTATGATGGCTACACCTTC.

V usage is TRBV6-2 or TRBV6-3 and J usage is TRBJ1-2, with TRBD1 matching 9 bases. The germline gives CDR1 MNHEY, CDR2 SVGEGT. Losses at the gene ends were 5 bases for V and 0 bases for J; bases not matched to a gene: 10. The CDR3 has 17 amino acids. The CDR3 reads CASSGTGSGYPNYGYTF. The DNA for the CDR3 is TGTGCCAGCAGTGGGACAGGGTCCGGTTACCCTAACTATGGCTACACCTTC.

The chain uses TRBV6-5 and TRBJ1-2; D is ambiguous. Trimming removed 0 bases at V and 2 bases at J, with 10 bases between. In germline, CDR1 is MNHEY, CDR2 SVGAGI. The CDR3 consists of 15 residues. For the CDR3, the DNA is TGTGCCAGCAGTTACTCAAGGACGGGGAACTATGGCTACACCTTC. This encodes CASSYSRTGNYGYTF.

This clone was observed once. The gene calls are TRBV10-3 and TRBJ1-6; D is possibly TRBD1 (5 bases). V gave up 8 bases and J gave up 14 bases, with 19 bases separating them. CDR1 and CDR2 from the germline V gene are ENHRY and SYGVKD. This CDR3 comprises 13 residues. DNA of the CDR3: TGTGCCATCCGGATGGGGCCCCTCATGGCCCTCCACTTT. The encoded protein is CAIRMGPLMALHF.

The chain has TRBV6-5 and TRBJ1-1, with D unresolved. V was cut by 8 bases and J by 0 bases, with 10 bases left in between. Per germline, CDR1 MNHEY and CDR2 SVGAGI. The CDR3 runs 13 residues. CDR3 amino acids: CASGRALNTEAFF. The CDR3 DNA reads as TGTGCCAGCGGGAGGGCCCTGAACACTGAAGCTTTCTTT.

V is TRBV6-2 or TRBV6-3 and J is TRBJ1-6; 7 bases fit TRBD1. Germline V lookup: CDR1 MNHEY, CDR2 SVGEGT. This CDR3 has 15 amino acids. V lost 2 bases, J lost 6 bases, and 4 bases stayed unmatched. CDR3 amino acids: CASSYTGQLNSPLHF. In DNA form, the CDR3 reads TGTGCCAGCAGTTACACGGGACAGCTTAATTCACCCCTCCACTTT.

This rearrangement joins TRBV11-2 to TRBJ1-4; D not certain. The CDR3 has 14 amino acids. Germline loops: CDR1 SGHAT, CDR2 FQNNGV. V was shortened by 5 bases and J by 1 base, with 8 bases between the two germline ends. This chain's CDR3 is CASSVTVTNEKLFF. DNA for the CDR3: TGTGCCAGCAGCGTTACGGTAACTAATGAAAAACTGTTTTTT.

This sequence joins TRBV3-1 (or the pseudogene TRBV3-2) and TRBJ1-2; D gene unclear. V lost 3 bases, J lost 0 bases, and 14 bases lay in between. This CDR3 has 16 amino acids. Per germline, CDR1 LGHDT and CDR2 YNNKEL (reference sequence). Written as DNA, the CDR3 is TGTGCCAGCAGCCACTTATGGACGGGAGCTAACTATGGCTACACCTTC. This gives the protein CASSHLWTGANYGYTF.

The CDR3 is CASSQVEGTSATQYF. The CDR3, as DNA: TGTGCCAGCAGCCAAGTGGAGGGTACTTCGGCGACCCAGTACTTC. The chain recombines TRBV4-2 with TRBJ2-5; D might be TRBD2 (6 bases). Germline V gene data show CDR1 as LGHNA and CDR2 as YNFKEQ. Trimming shortened V by 1 base and J by 7 bases, and 16 bases separated the two germline ends. This CDR3 is built from 15 residues.

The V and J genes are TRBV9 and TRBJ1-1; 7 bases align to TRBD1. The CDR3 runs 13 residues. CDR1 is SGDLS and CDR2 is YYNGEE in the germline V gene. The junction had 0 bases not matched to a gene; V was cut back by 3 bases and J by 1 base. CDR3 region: CASSGQGNTEAFF. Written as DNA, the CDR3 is TGTGCCAGCAGCGGACAGGGGAACACTGAAGCTTTCTTT.

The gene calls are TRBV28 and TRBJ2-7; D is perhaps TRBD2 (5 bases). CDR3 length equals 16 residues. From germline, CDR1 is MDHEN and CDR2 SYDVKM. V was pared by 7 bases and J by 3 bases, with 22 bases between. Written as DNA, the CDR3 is TGTGCCAGCACTTCATCCGGGATTTCCAATTACTACGAGCAGTACTTC. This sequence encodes CASTSSGISNYYEQYF.

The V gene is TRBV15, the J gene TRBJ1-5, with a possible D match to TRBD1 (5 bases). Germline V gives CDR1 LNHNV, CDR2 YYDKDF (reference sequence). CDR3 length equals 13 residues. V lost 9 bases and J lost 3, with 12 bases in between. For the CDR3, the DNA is TGTGCCACGCAGGGAATTGACAATCAGCCCCAGCATTTT. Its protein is CATQGIDNQPQHF.

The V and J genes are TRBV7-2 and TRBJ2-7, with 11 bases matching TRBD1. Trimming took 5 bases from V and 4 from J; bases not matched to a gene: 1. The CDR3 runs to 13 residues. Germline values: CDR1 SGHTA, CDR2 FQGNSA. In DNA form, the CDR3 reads TGTGCCAGCAGCCGGGACAGGGGGTACGAGCAGTACTTC. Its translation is CASSRDRGYEQYF.

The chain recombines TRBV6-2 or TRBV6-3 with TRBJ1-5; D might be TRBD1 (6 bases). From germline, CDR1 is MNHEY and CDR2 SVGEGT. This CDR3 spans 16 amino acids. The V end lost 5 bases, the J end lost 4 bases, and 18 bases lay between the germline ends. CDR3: CASSTGQPLGNQPQHF. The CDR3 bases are TGTGCCAGCAGTACCGGACAGCCCCTGGGAAATCAGCCCCAGCATTTT.

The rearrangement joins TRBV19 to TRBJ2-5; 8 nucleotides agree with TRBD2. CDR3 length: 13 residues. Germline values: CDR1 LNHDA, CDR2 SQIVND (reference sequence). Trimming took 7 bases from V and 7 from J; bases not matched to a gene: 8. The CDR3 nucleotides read TGTGCCAGTACCGGGACTAGTCCTAGGACCCAGTACTTC. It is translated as CASTGTSPRTQYF. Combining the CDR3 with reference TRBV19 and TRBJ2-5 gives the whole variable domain DGGITQSPKYLFRKEGQNVTLSCEQNLNHDAMYWYRQDPGQGLRLIYYSQIVNDFQKGDIAEGYSVSREKKESFPLTVTSAQKNPTAFYLCASTGTSPRTQYFGPGTRLLVL.

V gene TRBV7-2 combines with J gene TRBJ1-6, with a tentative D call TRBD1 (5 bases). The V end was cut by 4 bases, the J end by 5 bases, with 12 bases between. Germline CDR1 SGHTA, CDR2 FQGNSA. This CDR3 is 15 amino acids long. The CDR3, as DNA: TGTGCCAGCAGCTCGACCGGGGGACATAATTCACCCCTCCACTTT. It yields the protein CASSSTGGHNSPLHF.

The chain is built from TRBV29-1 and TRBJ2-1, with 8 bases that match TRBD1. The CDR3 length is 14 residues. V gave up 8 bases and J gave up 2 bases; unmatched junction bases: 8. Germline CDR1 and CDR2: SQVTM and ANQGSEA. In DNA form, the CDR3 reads TGCAGCTCCCGAAGGGGACAGGCCTACAATGAGCAGTTCTTC. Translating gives CSSRRGQAYNEQFF.

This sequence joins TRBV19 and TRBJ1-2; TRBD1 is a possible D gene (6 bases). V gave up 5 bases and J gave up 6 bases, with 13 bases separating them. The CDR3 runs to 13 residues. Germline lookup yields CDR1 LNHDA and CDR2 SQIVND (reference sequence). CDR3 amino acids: CASSYSDRNGYTF. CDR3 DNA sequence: TGTGCCAGTAGTTATTCGGACAGAAATGGCTACACCTTC.

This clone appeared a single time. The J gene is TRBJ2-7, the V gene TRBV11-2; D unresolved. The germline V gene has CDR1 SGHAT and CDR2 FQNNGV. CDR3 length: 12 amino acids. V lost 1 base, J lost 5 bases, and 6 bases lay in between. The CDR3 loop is CASSLVRDEQYF. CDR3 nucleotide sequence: TGTGCCAGCAGCTTAGTACGAGACGAGCAGTACTTC.

CDR3 residues: CASSSNRATNEKLFF. The CDR3 DNA sequence: TGTGCCAGCTCATCTAACAGGGCAACTAATGAAAAACTGTTTTTT. The genes are TRBV18 and TRBJ1-4, with D possibly matching TRBD1 (6 bases). V lost 5 bases, J lost 0 bases, and 10 bases lay in between. The CDR3 runs 15 residues. Germline CDR1 KGHSH, CDR2 LQKENI.

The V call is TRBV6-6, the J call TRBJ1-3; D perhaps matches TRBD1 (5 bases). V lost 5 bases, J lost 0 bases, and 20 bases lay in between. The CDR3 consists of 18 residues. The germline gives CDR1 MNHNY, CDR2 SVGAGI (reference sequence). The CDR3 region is CASSRPSLGRNSGNTIYF. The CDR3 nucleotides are TGTGCCAGCAGTCGCCCTTCGTTGGGGCGGAACTCTGGAAACACCATATATTTT.

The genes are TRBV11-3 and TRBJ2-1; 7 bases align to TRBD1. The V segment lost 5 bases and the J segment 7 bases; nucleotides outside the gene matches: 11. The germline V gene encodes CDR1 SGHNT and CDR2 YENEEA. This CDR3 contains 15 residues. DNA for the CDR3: TGTGCCAGCAGCCCGACAGGGATTATAGCGAATGAGCAGTTCTTC. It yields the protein CASSPTGIIANEQFF.

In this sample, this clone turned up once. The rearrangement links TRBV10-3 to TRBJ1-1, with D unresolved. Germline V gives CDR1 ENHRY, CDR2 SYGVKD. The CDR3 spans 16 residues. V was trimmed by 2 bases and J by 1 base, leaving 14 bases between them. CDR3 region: CAISEAKGLWNTEAFF. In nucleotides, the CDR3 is TGTGCCATCAGTGAGGCTAAAGGACTCTGGAACACTGAAGCTTTCTTT.

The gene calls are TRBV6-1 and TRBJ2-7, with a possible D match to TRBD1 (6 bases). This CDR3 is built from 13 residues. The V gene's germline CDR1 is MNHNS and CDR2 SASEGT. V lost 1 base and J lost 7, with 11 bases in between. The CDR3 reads CASSEGDMREQYF. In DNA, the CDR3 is TGTGCCAGCAGTGAAGGGGACATGAGGGAGCAGTACTTC.